This T cell receptor beta chain was observed in a study of shared clonotypes between healthy human individuals. Germline V gives CDR1 MNHEY, CDR2 SVGAGI. Trimming left V 6 bases short and J 0 bases short, with 12 bases between. The length of the CDR3 is 15 residues. Study-level findings and limits: Across subsets, estimated richness was generally greater for naive than for memory populations.

This was a deep-level run. The protocol was immunoSEQ multiplex PCR, while the TCRdb copy is restricted to in-frame clones and leaves out a portion. The sample has a few million clones, 90% to 95% seen once. Worth noting for this clone: Its antigen is not known.

The chain carries TRBV6-5 and TRBJ1-3; TRBD1 is a possible D gene (6 bases). The sequence came from a man younger than 35 in good health. Some clones in this sample may be carry-over from other donors' samples. The source material was naive CD4+ T cells from PBMCs. Subset indicated: CD45RA+ positively selected. In DNA form, the CDR3 reads TGTGCCAGCAGCTTAACAGGGCGCTCTGGAAACACCATATATTTT. This translates into CASSLTGRSGNTIYF.